The entry below describes one TCR beta chain. This sample was taken from a study of CD8 T cells in Susac syndrome. Germline assignment: CDR1 GTSNPN and CDR2 SVGIG (reference sequence). This CDR3 has 14 amino acids. Trimming took off 2 bases at V and 4 bases at J, with 13 bases between the two ends. Random hexamers were used to reverse transcribe the RNA input (roughly 0.5 to 1 ug). Amplification of TCR beta CDR3 spanned 54 Vbeta and 13 Jbeta via immunoSEQ multiplex PCR. TCRdb reprocessed the immunoSEQ multiplex PCR reads with MiXCR, giving one entry per CDR3 protein. The sample yields around 280,000 distinct CDR3 sequences, about 90% seen once. TEMRA cells were enriched by FACS, and CD4+ and CD8+ T cells were negatively isolated.

This chain connects TRBV30 to TRBJ2-3; perhaps TRBD2 as D (7 bases). The specimen sequenced was CD4+ T cells from PBMCs. This sequence was found in a human donor with multiple sclerosis. CDR3: CAWSRGGGADTQYF. The DNA for the CDR3 is TGTGCCTGGAGTCGGGGAGGGGGAGCAGATACGCAGTATTTT. Drawing the rest from reference TRBV30 and TRBJ2-3, the complete variable domain is SQTIHQWPATLVQPVGSPLSLECTVEGTSNPNLYWYRQAAGRGLQLLFYSVGIGQISSEVPQNLSASRPQDRQFILSSKKLLLSDSGFYLCAWSRGGGADTQYFGPGTRLTVL.